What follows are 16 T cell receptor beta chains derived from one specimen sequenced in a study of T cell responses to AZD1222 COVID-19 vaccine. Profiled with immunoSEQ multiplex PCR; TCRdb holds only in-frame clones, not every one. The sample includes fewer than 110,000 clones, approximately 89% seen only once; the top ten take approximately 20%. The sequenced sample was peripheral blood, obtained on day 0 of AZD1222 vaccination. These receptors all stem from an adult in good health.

The CDR3 coding sequence is TGTGCCAGCAGCTTAGACGCAGGGGGCAATTCACCCCTCCACTTT. Amino acids: CASSLDAGGNSPLHF. The chain couples TRBV7-2 to TRBJ1-6; TRBD1 matches 8 bases. This CDR3 region has 15 residues. Germline V gene data show CDR1 as SGHTA and CDR2 as FQGNSA. With V trimmed by 1 base and J by 7 bases, 3 bases remained unmatched.

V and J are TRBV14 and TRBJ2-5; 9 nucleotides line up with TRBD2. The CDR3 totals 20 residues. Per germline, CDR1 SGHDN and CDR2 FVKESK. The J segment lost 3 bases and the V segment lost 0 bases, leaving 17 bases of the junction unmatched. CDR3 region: CASSQDRILGSGSQKETQYF. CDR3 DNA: TGTGCCAGCAGCCAAGACCGAATACTGGGTAGCGGGAGTCAGAAAGAGACCCAGTACTTC.

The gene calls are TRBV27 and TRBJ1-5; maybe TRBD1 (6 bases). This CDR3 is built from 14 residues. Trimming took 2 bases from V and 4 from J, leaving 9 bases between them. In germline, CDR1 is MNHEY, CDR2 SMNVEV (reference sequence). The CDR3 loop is CASSLAGENQPQHF. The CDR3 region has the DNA TGTGCCAGCAGTTTAGCAGGGGAAAATCAGCCCCAGCATTTT.

CDR3 coding DNA: TGTGCCAGCAGCTTGGAAGATGAAAAACTGTTTTTT. This translates into CASSLEDEKLFF. The V gene is TRBV5-4, the J gene TRBJ1-4; D not certain. Looked up from germline, CDR1 is SGHNT and CDR2 is YYREEE (reference sequence). The V end lost 0 bases, the J end lost 6 bases, and 3 bases lay between the germline ends. CDR3 size: 12 residues.

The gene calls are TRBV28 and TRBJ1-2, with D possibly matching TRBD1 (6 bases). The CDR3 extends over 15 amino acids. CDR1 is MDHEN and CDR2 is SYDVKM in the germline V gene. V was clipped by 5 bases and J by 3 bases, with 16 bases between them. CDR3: CASSIHGQRDYGYTF. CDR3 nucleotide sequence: TGTGCCAGCAGTATTCACGGACAGCGCGACTATGGCTACACCTTC.

In DNA, the CDR3 is TGTGCCAGCTCTGAGTCACTCTACGGGACAGGAGGCGACTACGAGCAGTACTTC. Translated, it gives CASSESLYGTGGDYEQYF. The J gene is TRBJ2-7, the V gene TRBV3-1 (or the pseudogene TRBV3-2), with 8 bases that match TRBD1. The CDR3 runs to 18 residues. Germline CDR1 is LGHDT and CDR2 is YNNKEL (reference sequence). The trim removed 8 bases at V and 3 bases at J, leaving 21 bases unmatched.

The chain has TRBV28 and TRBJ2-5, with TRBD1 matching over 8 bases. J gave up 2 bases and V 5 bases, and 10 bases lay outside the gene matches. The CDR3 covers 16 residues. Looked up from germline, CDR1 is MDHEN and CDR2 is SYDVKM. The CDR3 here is CASSPGPGQAQETQYF. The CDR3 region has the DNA TGTGCCAGCAGTCCCGGACCGGGACAGGCACAAGAGACCCAGTACTTC.

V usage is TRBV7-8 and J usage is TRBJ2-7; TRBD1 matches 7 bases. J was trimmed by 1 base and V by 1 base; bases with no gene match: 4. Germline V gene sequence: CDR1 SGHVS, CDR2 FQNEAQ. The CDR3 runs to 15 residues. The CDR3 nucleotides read TGTGCCAGCAGCTTAGGTGGACAGGTTTCCTACGAGCAGTACTTC. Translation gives CASSLGGQVSYEQYF.

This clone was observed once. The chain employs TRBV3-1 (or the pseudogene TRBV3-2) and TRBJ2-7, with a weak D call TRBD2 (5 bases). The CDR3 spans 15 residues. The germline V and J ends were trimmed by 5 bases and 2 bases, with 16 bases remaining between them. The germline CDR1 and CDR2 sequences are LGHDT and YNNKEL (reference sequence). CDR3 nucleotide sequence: TGTGCCAGCAGCGATATCCGAGCGCGGGCCTACGAGCAGTACTTC. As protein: CASSDIRARAYEQYF.

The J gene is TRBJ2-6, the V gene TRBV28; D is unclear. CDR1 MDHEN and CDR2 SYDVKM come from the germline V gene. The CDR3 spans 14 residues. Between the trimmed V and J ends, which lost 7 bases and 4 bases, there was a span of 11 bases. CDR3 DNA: TGTGCCAGCAAAGGAAGCACCGGGGCCAACGTCCTGACTTTC. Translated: CASKGSTGANVLTF.

The CDR3 DNA follows: TGCGCCAGCAGCCAATCAAGGACAGGGAATGAGCAGTTCTTC. This encodes CASSQSRTGNEQFF. The rearrangement joins TRBV4-3 to TRBJ2-1, with TRBD1 matching over 8 bases. V lost 2 bases, J lost 7 bases, and 4 bases stayed unmatched. The CDR3 sequence is 14 residues long. Germline V gene data show CDR1 as LGHNA and CDR2 as YSLEER.

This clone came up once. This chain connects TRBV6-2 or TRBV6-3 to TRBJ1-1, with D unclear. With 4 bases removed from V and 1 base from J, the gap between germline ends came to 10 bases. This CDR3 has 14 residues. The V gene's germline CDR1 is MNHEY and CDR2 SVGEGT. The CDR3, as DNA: TGTGCCAGCAGTTTAAGGACGTGGAACACTGAAGCTTTCTTT. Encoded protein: CASSLRTWNTEAFF.

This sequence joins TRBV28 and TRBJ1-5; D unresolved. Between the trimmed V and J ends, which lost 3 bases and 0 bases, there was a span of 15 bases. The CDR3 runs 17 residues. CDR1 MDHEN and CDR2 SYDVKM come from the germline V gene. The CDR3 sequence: CASSLANYGNSNQPQHF. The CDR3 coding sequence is TGTGCCAGCAGTTTGGCGAACTACGGTAATAGCAATCAGCCCCAGCATTTT.

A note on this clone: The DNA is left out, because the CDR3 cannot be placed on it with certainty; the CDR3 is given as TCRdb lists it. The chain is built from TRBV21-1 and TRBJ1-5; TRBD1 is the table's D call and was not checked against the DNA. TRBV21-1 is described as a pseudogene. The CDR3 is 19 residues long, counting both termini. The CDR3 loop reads CASSTVGTGTEYSNQPQHF.

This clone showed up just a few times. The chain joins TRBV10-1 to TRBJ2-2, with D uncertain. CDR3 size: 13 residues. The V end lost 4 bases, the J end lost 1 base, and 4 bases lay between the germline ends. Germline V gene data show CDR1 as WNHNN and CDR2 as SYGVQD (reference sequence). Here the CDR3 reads CASSALNTGELFF. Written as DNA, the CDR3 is TGCGCCAGCAGTGCCTTGAACACCGGGGAGCTGTTTTTT.

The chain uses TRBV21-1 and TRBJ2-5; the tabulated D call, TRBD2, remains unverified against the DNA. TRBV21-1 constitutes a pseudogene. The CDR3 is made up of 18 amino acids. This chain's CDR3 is CASSKPPQRYLTRETQYF. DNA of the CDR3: TGTGCCAGCAGCAAACCCCCTCAGCGGTACCTTACCAGGGAGACCCAGTACTTC.